Sequencing of this T cell receptor beta chain was carried out in a study of cytomegalovirus exposure and HLA in healthy donors (dated by TCRdb to the late 2010s). Regarding the complete study: According to an earlier analysis of several hundred of the donors, 200 million or so T cells yielded 117 million unique TCR beta sequences and 276 Gb of sequence data. The study was designed to test whether signatures of past pathogen exposure could be identified by cataloging public T cell receptors. The T cell repertoires of 670 or so subjects were profiled by immunosequencing and related to cytomegalovirus serostatus. An early release that covered fewer than 800 HLA-typed donors contained approximately 300 gigabases of sequencing data and 70 million to 100 million unique TCR sequences. Donor age, sex, ethnicity and CMV serostatus were compiled together with the repertoire data. About five DR-DQ haplotypes were treated as single units for association and clustering because of strong linkage in the cohort. High-throughput TCR immunosequencing, statistical association of individual TCRs with disease status, and machine learning were combined to predict cytomegalovirus infection status. A later analysis re-examined previously published TCR beta repertoires from about 670 donors and added high-resolution HLA genotyping to investigate patterns of TCR occurrence. To decide whether each TCR beta V gene segment behaved as functional or pseudogenic, an earlier analysis of 587 of the donors relied on high-throughput TCR beta sequencing. The number of typed donors differed by locus: about 620-640 for A, B, C, DRB1 and DQB1; roughly 510 for DQA1; around 610 for DPA1; and some 430 for DPB1. Of the 300 to 450 genotyped donors, 81% were placed in the genetic ancestry cluster associated with self-reported Caucasian donors. In addition to the first cohort of approximately 670 subjects, a separate validation cohort of 120 different subjects was used. Class I and class II HLA loci were covered by the typing at four-digit resolution. Every discovery cohort repertoire had been produced on one sequencing platform. In the later analysis, no new phenotypic data were used to find candidate immune exposures; instead, reliance was placed on TCR beta sequences and their occurrence across donors. In a later genetic analysis, genome-wide SNP genotypes for about three fifths of the roughly 670 donors were used, and that subset was treated as a discovery cohort. On average, roughly 250,000 unique TCR beta nucleotide sequences were sequenced per donor among a few hundred genotyped donors of the cohort, with approximately 18% of those sequences being non-productive. Overall results and qualifications from the work: Across donors, most TCR sequences were observed very rarely, whereas some public TCRs were present in many individuals. In this cohort, only TCR beta chains were sequenced, and detectable features were limited by the absence of alpha or paired-chain data. Strong co-occurrence of HLA alleles, especially DR and DQ, made assigning TCR associations to individual alleles difficult. V-gene and J-gene trimming of TCR beta chains was associated with a missense DCLRE1C variant in a later genetic analysis, and the association was replicated in an independent cohort. The classifier was reported to diagnose cytomegalovirus status with high specificity and sensitivity in both the original and validation cohorts. A later genetic analysis reported fewer N-insertions in productive TCRs among donors in an Asian-associated ancestry cluster than the approximately 700-donor mean. In a later analysis, TCR association rates were found to vary across HLA loci, with the most associated TCRs seen for DRB1 alleles and the fewest for HLA-C alleles. A later analysis found that HLA-associated TCR beta chains were more clonally expanded and had lower generation probabilities than equally common non-associated chains. In vitro tests confirmed that a few of the cytomegalovirus-associated TCR beta chains recognize cytomegalovirus antigens. According to a later analysis, most CMV-associated TCR beta chains appeared to be HLA-restricted, and the HLA associations seemed to be driven largely by CMV exposure. A further reported finding was that TCR beta sequences accurately predicted the HLA-A and HLA-B alleles for most subjects in the first cohort. According to a later analysis, parvovirus B19, influenza, CMV and Epstein-Barr virus appeared linked to several top co-occurrence clusters. The only immune exposure information available for the cohort was CMV serostatus. The presence/absence analyses assumed that sequencing depth was roughly uniform across donors, and that assumption may not be true. A total of 164 TCR beta chains were listed by the study as associated with cytomegalovirus. The sequencing pipeline was judged likely to have produced a cluster of highly shared sequence variants as a technical artifact. A later analysis associated about 16,000 TCR beta sequences with specific HLA alleles at a false discovery rate of 0.05. It was suggested by the authors that the approach could potentially be generalized to other disease states and immunological phenotypes. The 87-base-pair reads could not distinguish some IMGT-functional V segments, including TRBV6-2 and TRBV6-3, so those segments were excluded. HLA typing was unavailable for some donors at each locus, so association tests used only the typed subset. Correlated functional status among segregating V segments might be attributable to linkage disequilibrium, but an unknown experimental factor could not be ruled out. Broadly in line with IMGT annotations, most TCR beta V segments showed up in productive rearrangements about 90% or about 30% of the time in an earlier analysis of a few hundred of the donors. The earlier analysis of 587 of the donors excluded 15 to 20 rarely observed V segments, including chromosome 9 orphons, because counts were too low.

Libraries were built with the immunoSEQ multiplex PCR assay. For the multiplex PCR, a mixture combining 60 forward primers for TCR Vbeta segments and 13 reverse primers for TCR Jbeta segments was used. The CDR3 region of rearranged TCR beta genes was amplified from genomic DNA by a multiplex PCR assay. The amplified TCR beta libraries were sequenced on the Illumina HiSeq System as 87-base-pair reads. Per the source publication's procedure: A later analysis counted some 74 million unique TCR beta chains across the 650 to 800 repertoires, and around 12 million of these chains were shared by at least two donors. Raw reads were error-corrected and collapsed into unique sequences with a nearest-neighbor algorithm that merged closely related sequences to remove PCR and sequencing errors. Alignment of CDR3 sequences to IMGT reference sequences was used to assign V, D and J gene segments. Each retained sequence needed at least a six-nucleotide match to both a V gene segment and a J gene segment. Rearrangements were called productive when the CDR3 lacked stop codons and stayed in frame with V and J; all others were non-productive. CDR3 was defined according to IMGT convention as the region running from the second conserved V-encoded cysteine to the conserved J-encoded phenylalanine. In an earlier analysis of roughly 580 of the donors, sequences lacking an unambiguous match to a single V gene segment were excluded. In an earlier analysis of roughly 600 of the donors, a V segment was called functional when productive rearrangements were above 56.7%, and segregating when the standard deviation between donors exceeded 5%. To diagnose cytomegalovirus status from the catalog of TCR beta chain sequences, a statistical classification framework was built. In a later analysis, TCR nucleotide sequences were compared against IMGT/GENE-DB human TR gene sequences so that V and J genes could be assigned. In a later analysis, CDR3 sequences and most-parsimonious VDJ recombination scenarios were assigned using the TCRdist pipeline. In a later analysis, every TCR beta chain was defined by the combination of its CDR3 amino acid sequence and its V-gene family, and reads without a unique V-gene family were dropped. To address suspected cross-contamination and a sequencing artifact, a later analysis removed roughly 580 highly shared, low-generation-probability nucleotide sequences. In a later analysis, a clonal expansion index for each public chain was calculated from normalized within-repertoire ranks of inferred template counts. In a later analysis, generation probabilities were computed using a VDJ recombination model fitted to out-of-frame rearrangements, and the results were checked against IGoR. A later analysis scored TCR-TCR, TCR-HLA and TCR-CMV co-occurrence with hypergeometric tests, applying a repertoire-size bias correction to TCR pairs. To estimate false discovery rates, a later analysis permuted the HLA or CMV assignments 20 times. A later analysis grouped co-occurring TCRs with DBSCAN, adding TCRdist sequence similarity when clustering within HLA-allele-positive subsets. Repertoires with fewer than 30,000 or more than 120,000 public chains were left out of co-occurrence clustering, as were five repertoires with anomalous nucleotide sharing. TCRdb mirrors the immuneACCESS table, restricted to in-frame sequences. Some clones are absent from its copies; in checked studies, under half trace to an unresolved V gene, and the reason for the others is unknown. Clone size and V and J calls were adopted from that table, with D and trimming inferred from the DNA. The sample has roughly 140,000 clones on record, around 79% of them singletons. In total, the top ten clones hold roughly 3% of the sample.

The CDR3 holds 16 amino acids from the cysteine to the phenylalanine. Only the CDR3 part of the read is kept: 48 bases, read in frame from the first base. Taken from the germline V gene, the CDR1 and CDR2 loops are SGHVT and SQSDAQ. Deletion took 5 bases off V and 1 base off J, with a span of 18 bases between the germline ends. This clone was recorded once. Its antigen target is currently unknown. Base qualities are not provided; no much larger clone lies one nucleotide away. The cohort was made up of roughly 670 healthy bone marrow donors. At the time of sampling, all cohort members were nominally healthy, though unrecorded immune exposures were likely present. The donor was CMV seronegative and belonged to the group of 350 to 400 seronegative cohort members. Each donor provided a peripheral blood sample, and peripheral blood mononuclear cells were used for TCR beta sequencing. Genomic DNA extraction from the blood cell samples was performed with the Qiagen DNeasy Blood Extraction Kit.

The chain is assembled from TRBV7-4 and TRBJ2-7; there is no confident call for the D gene. The TCR originated in a male donor in good health and CMV-seronegative. The material sequenced was PBMCs. The CDR3: CASSPTTDISSYEQYF. The sequence in DNA is TGTGCCAGCAGCCCCACCACCGACATAAGTTCCTACGAGCAGTACTTC. With the rest looked up from the reference TRBV7-4 and TRBJ2-7 genes rather than sequenced, the full variable domain is GAGVSQSPRYKVAKRGRDVALRCDSISGHVTLYWYRQTLGQGSEVLTYSQSDAQRDKSGRPSGRFSAERPERSVSTLKIQRTEQGDSAVYLCASSPTTDISSYEQYFGPGTRLTVT.